The source of this T cell receptor (beta chain) is a study of T cell responses to AZD1222 COVID-19 vaccine. Study in general: The study pooled second doses at about 4 or about 12 weeks. Regarding the study as a whole: Regions left unmutated in variants are reportedly the target of nearly half of spike-specific TCRs. Donors, mostly white British, included more females; clonal diversity was possibly underestimated. At baseline, just six or seven AZD1222 recipients tested seropositive.

Sequencing was performed with immunoSEQ multiplex PCR; in TCRdb, only in-frame clones are kept and a portion is missing. The data contain 100,000 to 150,000 clones, 90% of them singletons. The V and J ends lost 6 bases and 1 base, in that order; junction bases with no gene match: 11. The CDR3 covers 16 residues. From germline, CDR1 is MNHEY and CDR2 SMNVEV (reference sequence). For this clone: Its antigen is unidentified.

The gene calls are TRBV27 and TRBJ2-7; 8 positions agree with TRBD1. The source of this sequence is an adult in good health. Sequences were derived from peripheral blood, sampled on day 0 of AZD1222 vaccination. CDR3 bases: TGTGCCAGCAGCCCCTCCCAGGGGGCGAGGTCCTACGAGCAGTACTTC. It is translated as CASSPSQGARSYEQYF.